Following are 8 T cell receptor beta chains from one sample sequenced in a study of T cell responses to AZD1222 COVID-19 vaccine. Assay used: immunoSEQ multiplex PCR; TCRdb lists only in-frame clones, some missing. The sample holds around 140,000 clones; 80% to 90% are singletons and the top ten take roughly 1.7%. The material was peripheral blood, obtained on day 0 of AZD1222 vaccination. These receptors were taken from an adult in good health.

The genes are TRBV5-1 and TRBJ1-1, with TRBD1 as a possible D gene (5 bases). The CDR3 has 16 residues. The V end lost 3 bases, the J end lost 2 bases, and 17 bases lay between the germline ends. Per the germline V gene, CDR1 is SGHRS and CDR2 is YFSETQ. The CDR3 DNA is TGCGCCAGCAGCTACCTGTGGGGCGCTAATAACACTGAAGCTTTCTTT. Its protein is CASSYLWGANNTEAFF.

V usage is TRBV12-5 and J usage is TRBJ2-6; 7 positions agree with TRBD1. Germline V gives CDR1 LGHNT, CDR2 FRNRAP. V dropped 1 base and J dropped 3; count of bases not matched to a gene: 3. This CDR3 is 16 amino acids long. The CDR3 bases are TGTGCTAGTGGTTTGGAAACAGGGGTTGGGGCCAACGTCCTGACTTTC. Its translation: CASGLETGVGANVLTF.

The V and J genes are TRBV1 and TRBJ2-7; TRBD2, the table's D call, was not compared with the DNA. TRBV1 is deemed a pseudogene. The CDR3 is made up of 8 amino acids. The chain's CDR3 is CTSSQVDF. CDR3 nucleotides: TGCACCAGCAGCCAAGTCGACTTC.

The chain combines TRBV6-6 with TRBJ2-5; D possibly corresponds to TRBD2 (6 bases). The CDR3 totals 15 residues. Germline loops: CDR1 MNHNY, CDR2 SVGAGI (reference sequence). V was pared by 0 bases and J by 4 bases, with 12 bases between. CDR3 DNA sequence: TGTGCCAGCAGTTACTCGGCGGGGTTCGGAGAGACCCAGTACTTC. This codes for CASSYSAGFGETQYF.

The chain uses TRBV5-1 and TRBJ1-1, with 10 positions matching TRBD1. This CDR3 is built from 13 residues. With V trimmed by 5 bases and J by 6 bases, 4 bases remained unmatched. Germline CDR1 reads SGHRS; CDR2 reads YFSETQ. The CDR3 DNA follows: TGCGCCAGCAGGGACAGGGGGGAGGCTGAAGCTTTCTTT. Encoded protein: CASRDRGEAEAFF.

V usage is TRBV30 and J usage is TRBJ1-5; D is uncertain. Germline loops: CDR1 GTSNPN, CDR2 SVGIG (reference sequence). The CDR3 sequence is 15 residues long. V was cut by 6 bases and J by 6 bases, with 21 bases left in between. This CDR3 is CACQAPGSARQPQHF. The CDR3 region has the DNA TGTGCCTGTCAAGCGCCCGGGTCAGCGCGTCAGCCCCAGCATTTT.

The chain carries TRBV11-2 and TRBJ2-7; weak D call: TRBD1 (6 bases). The CDR3 has 14 amino acids. The germline CDR1 and CDR2 sequences are SGHAT and FQNNGV. Trimming pared 3 bases from V and 0 bases from J, leaving 9 bases between. The CDR3 spells CASSFTGSSYEQYF. The CDR3 DNA sequence: TGTGCCAGCAGCTTCACAGGGAGCTCCTACGAGCAGTACTTC. The full variable domain, with the rest looked up from reference TRBV11-2 and TRBJ2-7, is EAGVAQSPRYKIIEKRQSVAFWCNPISGHATLYWYQQILGQGPKLLIQFQNNGVVDDSQLPKDRFSAERLKGVDSTLKIQPAKLEDSAVYLCASSFTGSSYEQYFGPGTRLTVT.

V usage is TRBV5-1 and J usage is TRBJ1-2; 9 bases fit TRBD1. The length of the CDR3 is 15 residues. CDR1 and CDR2 (germline): SGHRS, YFSETQ. The J segment lost 3 bases and the V segment lost 4 bases, leaving 7 bases of the junction unmatched. The CDR3 DNA follows: TGCGCCAGCAGCCCAGGGACAGGGTGGGACTATGGCTACACCTTC. This sequence encodes CASSPGTGWDYGYTF.